The 32 T cell receptor beta chains presented below share a single source sample, sequenced in a study of blood T cell repertoires in COVID-19. Sequencing used immunoSEQ multiplex PCR; TCRdb keeps in-frame clones, though not all of them. The sample records 350,000 to 400,000 clones, roughly nine tenths being singletons. The source material was PBMCs or T cells enriched from blood (not recorded which). All receptors come from a woman between 40 and 50 years old who had been exposed to COVID-19.

A single count supports this clone. This sequence joins TRBV7-9 and TRBJ2-7; 8 bases agree with TRBD1. J gave up 5 bases and V 1 base, and 4 bases lay outside the gene matches. CDR1 SEHNR and CDR2 FQNEAQ come from the germline V gene (reference sequence). The length of the CDR3 is 14 residues. Here the CDR3 DNA reads TGTGCCAGCAGCTTAGTTCAGGGGGCGAACGAGCAGTACTTC. This sequence encodes CASSLVQGANEQYF.

The chain carries TRBV6-5 and TRBJ2-1, with a tentative D call TRBD2 (6 bases). Germline V gene data show CDR1 as MNHEY and CDR2 as SVGAGI. The length of the CDR3 is 13 residues. The ends were cut back, 6 bases at V and 15 bases at J, with 21 bases in the middle. The CDR3 reads CASSPSGEASRFF. The CDR3 DNA reads as TGTGCCAGCAGCCCGTCGGGGGAGGCAAGCAGGTTCTTC.

The chain employs TRBV6-5 and TRBJ1-3, with TRBD1 as a possible D gene (5 bases). The CDR3 extends over 15 amino acids. Trimming shortened V by 7 bases and J by 3 bases, and 16 bases separated the two germline ends. Germline CDR1 MNHEY, CDR2 SVGAGI. The DNA of the CDR3 is TGTGCCAGCATTTTAAGGGGTGGTAGTGGAAACACCATATATTTT. It is translated as CASILRGGSGNTIYF.

The chain links TRBV9 to TRBJ2-3; TRBD1 aligns across 7 bases. CDR3 size: 15 residues. Trimming at V came to 0 bases and at J to 3 bases, leaving 4 bases not matched to a gene. Per the germline V gene, CDR1 is SGDLS and CDR2 is YYNGEE. The CDR3 reads CASSVGSQGTDTQYF. CDR3 nucleotide sequence: TGTGCCAGCAGCGTAGGGTCACAGGGGACAGATACGCAGTATTTT.

The rearrangement links TRBV2 to TRBJ1-1; TRBD1 might be the D (6 bases). CDR3 size: 14 residues. Germline CDR1 SNHLY, CDR2 FYNNEI. V lost 9 bases and J 0 bases, leaving 14 bases between the germline ends. Written as DNA, the CDR3 is TGTGCCAGTCAACCCAACAGGGTGAACACTGAAGCTTTCTTT. It is translated as CASQPNRVNTEAFF.

A remark on this clone: Compared with germline, one end of the junction differs, possibly owing to a read error. This sequence joins TRBV7-7 and TRBJ1-2, with D unresolved. CDR1 is SSHAT and CDR2 is FNYEAQ in the germline V gene (reference sequence). The CDR3 length is 15 residues. The chain's CDR3 is CASSLANGRNYGYTF. CDR3 nucleotide sequence: TGTGCTAGCAGCTTAGCCAACGGCAGGAACTATGGCTACACCTTC.

This clone was seen a single time. The V and J genes are TRBV12-5 and TRBJ1-1; D perhaps matches TRBD1 (5 bases). CDR3 length equals 18 residues. Trimming took 3 bases from V and 1 from J, leaving 21 bases between them. CDR1 is LGHNT, CDR2 FRNRAP, per germline. CDR3 amino acids: CASGLASGAGERNTEAFF. The CDR3 nucleotides read TGTGCTAGTGGTTTAGCTTCTGGGGCAGGAGAAAGGAACACTGAAGCTTTCTTT.

This clone appeared once. The V gene is TRBV3-1 (or the pseudogene TRBV3-2), the J gene TRBJ2-1, with 14 bases matching TRBD2. Per the germline V gene, CDR1 is LGHDT and CDR2 is YNNKEL (reference sequence). This CDR3 is 18 amino acids long. Losses at the gene ends were 2 bases for V and 8 bases for J; bases not matched to a gene: 11. CDR3 sequence: CASSQRPWRLAGGHEQFF. CDR3 sequence (DNA): TGTGCCAGCAGCCAACGTCCTTGGCGACTAGCGGGGGGGCATGAGCAGTTCTTC.

This sequence joins TRBV10-1 and TRBJ2-7, with TRBD2 as a possible D gene (5 bases). V gave up 3 bases and J gave up 4 bases, with 16 bases separating them. Germline V gives CDR1 WNHNN, CDR2 SYGVQD (reference sequence). The CDR3 extends over 15 amino acids. The CDR3 spells CASSDQPFGIYEQYF. The CDR3 region has the DNA TGCGCCAGCAGTGACCAGCCGTTCGGGATATACGAGCAGTACTTC.

This chain uses TRBV27 with TRBJ1-2; D ambiguous. Trimming pared 5 bases from V and 6 bases from J, leaving 16 bases between. This CDR3 contains 14 residues. Germline V gene sequence: CDR1 MNHEY, CDR2 SMNVEV (reference sequence). CDR3 residues: CASSPIGERNGYTF. The CDR3 DNA sequence: TGTGCCAGCAGTCCTATCGGGGAGAGGAATGGCTACACCTTC.

The CDR3 nucleotides read TGTGCCAGCAGACGACAGGCAGGCAATCAGCCCCAGCATTTT. It codes for CASRRQAGNQPQHF. J is TRBJ1-5 and V is TRBV6-5; a weak D match, TRBD1 (6 bases). Trimming stripped 6 bases from V and 2 bases from J, with 11 bases between. This CDR3 is built from 14 residues. Germline CDR1 is MNHEY and CDR2 is SVGAGI.

The chain carries TRBV4-1 and TRBJ1-1; unclear D gene. The CDR3 is 14 amino acids. From germline, CDR1 is MGHRA and CDR2 YSYEKL. V was clipped by 3 bases and J by 1 base, with 9 bases between them. The CDR3 reads CASSHISENTEAFF. CDR3 nucleotides: TGCGCCAGCAGCCATATCAGCGAGAACACTGAAGCTTTCTTT.

The chain employs TRBV12-3 or TRBV12-4 and TRBJ2-6; D is possibly TRBD2 (5 bases). The CDR3 consists of 13 residues. V lost 6 bases to trimming and J lost 3 bases, with 6 bases between them. The CDR3 DNA is TGTGCCAGCAGGGAGGATGGGGCCAACGTCCTGACTTTC. Encoded protein: CASREDGANVLTF.

The rearrangement links TRBV5-4 to TRBJ2-3; D perhaps matches TRBD1 (6 bases). Between the trimmed V and J ends, which lost 0 bases and 9 bases, there was a span of 11 bases. Germline V gene sequence: CDR1 SGHNT, CDR2 YYREEE (reference sequence). CDR3 length: 13 amino acids. The CDR3 sequence: CASSLEQGGTQYF. Written as DNA, the CDR3 is TGTGCCAGCAGCTTGGAACAGGGTGGAACGCAGTATTTT.

J is TRBJ2-3 and V is TRBV7-2; 9 positions match TRBD2. The germline V gene has CDR1 SGHTA and CDR2 FQGNSA. The CDR3 spans 16 residues. V trimming: 5 bases; J trimming: 5 bases; junction bases outside the gene matches: 11. Here the CDR3 DNA reads TGTGCCAGCAGCCACCTTCTGGGTAGCGGGGGAGATACGCAGTATTTT. Residues: CASSHLLGSGGDTQYF.

This chain connects TRBV2 to TRBJ1-2; 8 nucleotides align to TRBD1. J gave up 7 bases and V 6 bases, and 7 bases lay outside the gene matches. The CDR3 length is 13 residues. Looked up from germline, CDR1 is SNHLY and CDR2 is FYNNEI. The CDR3 nucleotides read TGTGCCAGCAGCGGACAGGGTAACGGTGGCTACACCTTC. Translating gives CASSGQGNGGYTF.

The chain has TRBV7-8 and TRBJ1-2; TRBD1 matches at 12 bases. The CDR3 extends over 15 amino acids. CDR1 and CDR2 from the germline V gene are SGHVS and FQNEAQ. The V and J ends lost 4 bases and 8 bases, in that order; junction bases with no gene match: 8. CDR3 sequence (DNA): TGTGCCAGCAGCTACAACGTGGGACAGGGGGCCGGCTACACCTTC. This encodes CASSYNVGQGAGYTF. Looking up the rest from reference TRBV7-8 and TRBJ1-2 gives the full variable domain: GAGVSQSPRYKVAKRGQDVALRCDPISGHVSLFWYQQALGQGPEFLTYFQNEAQLDKSGLPSDRFFAERPEGSVSTLKIQRTQQEDSAVYLCASSYNVGQGAGYTFGSGTRLTVV.

The chain combines TRBV27 with TRBJ2-1, with 9 bases identical to TRBD2. The CDR3 runs to 19 residues. The junction had 14 bases not matched to a gene; V was cut back by 4 bases and J by 1 base. Germline V CDR1 and CDR2: MNHEY, SMNVEV (reference sequence). The chain's CDR3 is CASSSPVAGAQTSYNEQFF. CDR3 bases: TGTGCCAGCAGTTCTCCCGTAGCGGGAGCCCAAACTTCCTACAATGAGCAGTTCTTC.

V usage is TRBV7-8 and J usage is TRBJ2-1, with 7 bases identical to TRBD1. The CDR3 sequence is 14 residues long. The J segment lost 6 bases and the V segment lost 5 bases, leaving 7 bases of the junction unmatched. Per germline, CDR1 SGHVS and CDR2 FQNEAQ. The CDR3 sequence: CASSHLDRANEQFF. DNA of the CDR3: TGTGCCAGCAGCCACCTCGACAGGGCCAATGAGCAGTTCTTC.

The chain links TRBV7-8 to TRBJ2-1; 9 nucleotides agree with TRBD2. V gave up 7 bases and J gave up 0 bases; unmatched junction bases: 10. The CDR3 contains 17 residues. The germline gives CDR1 SGHVS, CDR2 FQNEAQ. The CDR3 here is CASTRGSRGGSYNEQFF. CDR3 DNA: TGTGCCAGCACCCGAGGGTCGCGGGGGGGCTCCTACAATGAGCAGTTCTTC.

This clone was recorded a few times. The chain uses TRBV7-2 and TRBJ2-3; the match to TRBD2 covers 10 bases. V lost 3 bases, J lost 5 bases, and 8 bases stayed unmatched. Germline CDR1 SGHTA, CDR2 FQGNSA. There are 16 residues in the CDR3. CDR3 sequence reads: CASSFSGRAGRDTQYF. The CDR3 nucleotides read TGTGCCAGCAGCTTCAGCGGGAGGGCCGGGAGAGATACGCAGTATTTT. The whole variable domain, filled in from reference TRBV7-2 and TRBJ2-3, reads GAGVSQSPSNKVTEKGKDVELRCDPISGHTALYWYRQSLGQGLEFLIYFQGNSAPDKSGLPSDRFSAERTGGSVSTLTIQRTQQEDSAVYLCASSFSGRAGRDTQYFGPGTRLTVL.

This clone was detected once. The chain has TRBV7-2 and TRBJ2-3; TRBD2 might be the D (6 bases). CDR1 SGHTA and CDR2 FQGNSA come from the germline V gene. The CDR3 runs 15 residues. Trimming stripped 1 base from V and 5 bases from J, with 13 bases between. DNA for the CDR3: TGTGCCAGCAGCTTAGAAGGAGGGCCGAAAGATACGCAGTATTTT. Encoded protein: CASSLEGGPKDTQYF.

The V gene is TRBV12-5, the J gene TRBJ1-1, with a tentative D call TRBD1 (6 bases). The CDR3 spans 14 residues. V was cut by 7 bases and J by 0 bases, with 12 bases left in between. Germline values: CDR1 LGHNT, CDR2 FRNRAP. CDR3 nucleotides: TGTGCTAGTGTTTATCGGGACATGAACACTGAAGCTTTCTTT. It yields the protein CASVYRDMNTEAFF.

This chain's CDR3 is CASSLGQGYEKLFF. The CDR3 DNA reads TGTGCCAGCAGCTTAGGGCAGGGATATGAAAAACTGTTTTTT. The chain joins TRBV11-3 to TRBJ1-4; a weak D match, TRBD1 (5 bases). Trimming removed 1 base at V and 6 bases at J, with 9 bases between. Germline lookup yields CDR1 SGHNT and CDR2 YENEEA. There are 14 residues in the CDR3.

This clone appeared once. The chain joins TRBV3-1 (or the pseudogene TRBV3-2) to TRBJ2-1, with D tentatively TRBD1 (5 bases). CDR1 and CDR2 from the germline V gene are LGHDT and YNNKEL (reference sequence). Trimming removed 4 bases at V and 4 bases at J, with 11 bases between. The CDR3 length is 14 residues. The CDR3 loop is CASSPQRGYNEQFF. CDR3 bases: TGTGCCAGCAGCCCCCAAAGGGGTTACAATGAGCAGTTCTTC.

The chain employs TRBV7-9 and TRBJ1-1; perhaps TRBD1 as D (6 bases). V was clipped by 6 bases and J by 0 bases, with 26 bases between them. CDR1 is SEHNR and CDR2 is FQNEAQ in the germline V gene (reference sequence). The length of the CDR3 is 19 residues. CDR3 nucleotide sequence: TGTGCCAGCAGTTTAAAGGCGAAGACGGGGGGCAGGGTGAACACTGAAGCTTTCTTT. It translates to CASSLKAKTGGRVNTEAFF.

The rearrangement links TRBV9 to TRBJ1-3, with D perhaps TRBD1 (5 bases). This CDR3 comprises 15 residues. Germline CDR1 SGDLS, CDR2 YYNGEE. Between the trimmed V and J ends, which lost 4 bases and 0 bases, there was a span of 11 bases. In DNA, the CDR3 is TGTGCCAGCAGCCCGGCGGGACTCTCTGGAAACACCATATATTTT. This encodes CASSPAGLSGNTIYF.

Here the CDR3 reads CASSGSTGYTNRDTIYF. CDR3 coding DNA: TGTGCCAGCAGTGGCTCCACGGGATATACCAATCGGGACACCATATATTTT. The J gene is TRBJ1-3, the V gene TRBV2; D gene uncertain. CDR1 is SNHLY and CDR2 is FYNNEI in the germline V gene. The V end was cut by 4 bases, the J end by 8 bases, with 24 bases between. CDR3 length: 17 amino acids.

The genes are TRBV5-5 and TRBJ1-2, with 8 bases aligning to TRBD1. Germline trimming cut 6 bases from V and 2 bases from J; bases unmatched to any gene: 9. CDR1 is SGHKS, CDR2 YYEKEE, per germline (reference sequence). This CDR3 spans 15 amino acids. The CDR3 spells CASTWTGQRNYGYTF. CDR3 in DNA: TGTGCCAGCACCTGGACAGGGCAGAGAAACTATGGCTACACCTTC.

The J gene is TRBJ1-1, the V gene TRBV6-5, with D uncertain. Germline V gene lookup returns CDR1 MNHEY and CDR2 SVGAGI. V was clipped by 2 bases and J by 4 bases, with 8 bases between them. The CDR3 consists of 13 residues. The CDR3 bases are TGTGCCAGCAGTTACAGTTGGAGCACTGAAGCTTTCTTT. This encodes CASSYSWSTEAFF.

This chain uses TRBV9 with TRBJ2-3; D may be TRBD2 (5 bases). This CDR3 is 15 amino acids long. V was shortened by 0 bases and J by 6 bases, with 14 bases between the two germline ends. Germline V gives CDR1 SGDLS, CDR2 YYNGEE. This CDR3 reads CASSVDGLSGDTQYF. The CDR3 region has the DNA TGTGCCAGCAGCGTAGATGGACTTTCCGGGGATACGCAGTATTTT.

This clone was recorded once. J is TRBJ1-2 and V is TRBV19, with TRBD1 matching 7 bases. V lost 5 bases and J lost 6; bases outside the gene matches: 9. Germline V gene sequence: CDR1 LNHDA, CDR2 SQIVND (reference sequence). This CDR3 region has 14 residues. The CDR3 is CASSPLTGYHGYTF. CDR3 DNA sequence: TGTGCCAGTAGTCCTCTGACAGGGTATCATGGCTACACCTTC. The full variable domain, with the rest looked up from reference TRBV19 and TRBJ1-2, is DGGITQSPKYLFRKEGQNVTLSCEQNLNHDAMYWYRQDPGQGLRLIYYSQIVNDFQKGDIAEGYSVSREKKESFPLTVTSAQKNPTAFYLCASSPLTGYHGYTFGSGTRLTVV.